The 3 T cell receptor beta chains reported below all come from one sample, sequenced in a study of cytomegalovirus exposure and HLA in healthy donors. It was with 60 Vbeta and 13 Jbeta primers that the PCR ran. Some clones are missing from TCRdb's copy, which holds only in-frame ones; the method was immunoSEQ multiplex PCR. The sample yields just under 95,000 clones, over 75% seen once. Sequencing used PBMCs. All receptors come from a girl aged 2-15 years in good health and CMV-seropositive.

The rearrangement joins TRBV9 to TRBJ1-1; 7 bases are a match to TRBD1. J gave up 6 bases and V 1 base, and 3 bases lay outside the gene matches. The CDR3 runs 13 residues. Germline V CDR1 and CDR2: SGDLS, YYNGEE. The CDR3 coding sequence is TGTGCCAGCAGCGTACGTCAGGGGGCTGAAGCTTTCTTT. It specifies CASSVRQGAEAFF. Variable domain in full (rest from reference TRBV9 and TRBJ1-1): DSGVTQTPKHLITATGQRVTLRCSPRSGDLSVYWYQQSLDQGLQFLIQYYNGEERAKGNILERFSAQQFPDLHSELNLSSLELGDSALYFCASSVRQGAEAFFGQGTRLTVV.

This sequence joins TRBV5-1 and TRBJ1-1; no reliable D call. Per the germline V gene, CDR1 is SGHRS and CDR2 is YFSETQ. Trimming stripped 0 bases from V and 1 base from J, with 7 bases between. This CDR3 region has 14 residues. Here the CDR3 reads CASSLGRRNTEAFF. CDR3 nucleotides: TGCGCCAGCAGCTTGGGCCGGAGGAACACTGAAGCTTTCTTT.

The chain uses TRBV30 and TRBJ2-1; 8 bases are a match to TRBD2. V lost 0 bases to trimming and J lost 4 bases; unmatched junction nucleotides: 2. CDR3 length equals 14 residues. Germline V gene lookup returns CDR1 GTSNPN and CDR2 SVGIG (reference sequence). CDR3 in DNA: TGTGCCTGGAGTGTAATAGCGGGATACAATGAGCAGTTCTTC. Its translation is CAWSVIAGYNEQFF.